Presented here are 2 T cell receptor beta chains from one specimen sequenced in a study of cytomegalovirus exposure and HLA in healthy donors. The study ran its PCR with 60 Vbeta and 13 Jbeta primers. Measured with immunoSEQ multiplex PCR; TCRdb has only the in-frame clones, and not every one. The sample lists around 100,000 clones; 55% to 65% were seen once. The sample was PBMCs. These receptors all come from a man aged 25-45 years in good health and CMV-seropositive.

This chain connects TRBV6-6 to TRBJ1-5; the D gene is possibly TRBD1 (6 bases). This CDR3 spans 16 amino acids. The germline V gene has CDR1 MNHNY and CDR2 SVGAGI (reference sequence). V gave up 0 bases and J gave up 5 bases, with 14 bases separating them. CDR3 region: CASSYSALKGDQPQHF. The CDR3 bases are TGTGCCAGCAGTTACTCGGCTCTGAAGGGGGATCAGCCCCAGCATTTT.

The CDR3 DNA reads TGCGCCAGCAGCCACGGGGGGGGAGCTAACTATGGCTACACCTTC. Translating it yields CASSHGGGANYGYTF. The chain carries TRBV4-1 and TRBJ1-2; D is perhaps TRBD1 (5 bases). CDR1 MGHRA and CDR2 YSYEKL come from the germline V gene. CDR3 length: 15 amino acids. Trimming shortened V by 3 bases and J by 0 bases, and 11 bases separated the two germline ends.